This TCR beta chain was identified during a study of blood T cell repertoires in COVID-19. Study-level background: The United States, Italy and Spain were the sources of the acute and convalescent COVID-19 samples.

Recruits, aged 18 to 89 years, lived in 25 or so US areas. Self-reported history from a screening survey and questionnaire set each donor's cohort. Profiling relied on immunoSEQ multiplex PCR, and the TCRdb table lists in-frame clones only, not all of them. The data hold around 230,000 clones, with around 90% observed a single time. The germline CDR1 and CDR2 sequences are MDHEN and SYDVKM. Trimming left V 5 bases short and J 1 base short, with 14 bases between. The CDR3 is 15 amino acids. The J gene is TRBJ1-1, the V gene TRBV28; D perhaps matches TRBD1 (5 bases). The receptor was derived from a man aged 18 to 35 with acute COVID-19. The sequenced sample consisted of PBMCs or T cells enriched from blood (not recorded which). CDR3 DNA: TGTGCCAGCAGTCCCTCGGACACGGGGAACACTGAAGCTTTCTTT. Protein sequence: CASSPSDTGNTEAFF.